The 10 T cell receptor beta chains in this list originate from one sample, sequenced in a study of blood T cells in healthy people across ages. A second PCR, run for roughly 7 to 12 cycles, used a sample-barcoded 5' primer plus a J-beta primer mix. TCRdb fed the 5' RACE reads into MiXCR, producing one record per CDR3 protein. The data contain around 1,100,000 distinct CDR3 sequences, under 40% of them seen just once; the ten biggest clones take up about an eighth. The material sequenced was blood. The source is a man aged 18 to 29 in good health.

This clonotype appeared a few times. The V call is TRBV10-3, the J call TRBJ2-1; TRBD1 matches 8 bases. Germline CDR1 and CDR2: ENHRY and SYGVKD. V lost 7 bases to trimming and J lost 4 bases; unmatched junction nucleotides: 12. CDR3 length equals 16 residues. Here the CDR3 DNA reads TGTGCCATCACTAGCCCCGGGACAGGAATATACAATGAGCAGTTCTTC. Translation gives CAITSPGTGIYNEQFF.

The V gene is TRBV12-3 or TRBV12-4, the J gene TRBJ1-1; TRBD1 is a possible D gene (6 bases). V was clipped by 1 base and J by 1 base, with 10 bases between them. This CDR3 region has 15 residues. The CDR3 region has the DNA TGTGCCAGCAGTTTAGATACAGGGTCGAACACTGAAGCTTTCTTT. Residues: CASSLDTGSNTEAFF.

J is TRBJ2-1 and V is TRBV12-1; the table's TRBD1 call for D was not verified on the DNA. TRBV12-1 is designated a pseudogene. The CDR3 contains 14 residues. CDR3 loop: CASSPGQFYNEQFF. CDR3 in DNA: TGTGCCAGCAGTCCGGGACAGTTCTACAATGAGCAGTTCTTC.

This clonotype showed up just once. The CDR3 is CASSQERDLANYTF. CDR3 coding DNA: TGCGCCAGCAGCCAGGAACGGGACCTCGCAAACTACACCTTC. V and J are TRBV4-3 and TRBJ1-2; tentative D call: TRBD1 (5 bases). Per the germline V gene, CDR1 is LGHNA and CDR2 is YSLEER. This CDR3 has 14 amino acids. Trimming shortened V by 3 bases and J by 10 bases, and 18 bases separated the two germline ends.

The gene calls are TRBV10-3 and TRBJ2-4, with 12 bases that match TRBD2. The J call may be in error: the DNA end matches TRBJ2-7 better. The germline V gene has CDR1 ENHRY and CDR2 SYGVKD. The CDR3 is 15 residues long. The DNA of the CDR3 is TGTGCCATCAGTGAGGGACTAGCGGGAAAAGGCGAGCAGTACTTC. Residues: CAISEGLAGKGEQYF.

This clonotype has more than one count but fewer than ten. The chain joins TRBV12-3 or TRBV12-4 to TRBJ1-1; no clear D. This CDR3 contains 11 residues. Trimming took 7 bases from V and 4 from J, leaving 7 bases between them. In DNA, the CDR3 is TGTGCCAGCACTCTGGTCACTGAAGCTTTCTTT. It specifies CASTLVTEAFF.

J is TRBJ1-1 and V is TRBV6-1; no clear D. Trimming pared 1 base from V and 3 bases from J, leaving 9 bases between. Germline CDR1 reads MNHNS; CDR2 reads SASEGT. This CDR3 is built from 14 residues. CDR3 nucleotide sequence: TGTGCCAGCAGTGAAGGGGGAGGCGACACTGAAGCTTTCTTT. This codes for CASSEGGGDTEAFF.

This clonotype was detected only a few times. The DNA for the CDR3 is TGTGCCAGCAGTTACCCGCGTCGTAGCGGGGGGGGGCAAGGCACAGATACGCAGTATTTT. Translating it yields CASSYPRRSGGGQGTDTQYF. The V and J genes are TRBV6-5 and TRBJ2-3; 11 bases align to TRBD2. The germline V gene has CDR1 MNHEY and CDR2 SVGAGI. J was trimmed by 1 base and V by 2 bases; bases with no gene match: 14. The CDR3 loop spans 20 amino acids.

This clonotype was observed a few times. CDR3 region: CASSQSTGPYEQYF. CDR3 coding DNA: TGTGCCAGCAGTCAGTCGACAGGCCCCTACGAGCAGTACTTC. The chain links TRBV5-5 to TRBJ2-7; D perhaps matches TRBD1 (6 bases). The CDR3 contains 14 residues. The germline gives CDR1 SGHKS, CDR2 YYEKEE (reference sequence). The V and J ends lost 5 bases and 2 bases respectively, with 14 bases between them.

This clonotype was found a few times. The V and J genes are TRBV20-1 and TRBJ2-5; 7 bases agree with TRBD2. The length of the CDR3 is 14 residues. CDR1 is DFQATT, CDR2 SNEGSKA, per germline (reference sequence). Trimming removed 6 bases from V and 11 bases from J; junction bases left unmatched: 18. DNA for the CDR3: TGCAGTGCACGGAAGAGCGGGGAGTACAATGAGCAGTACTTC. The encoded protein is CSARKSGEYNEQYF.